Listed below are T cell receptor beta chains from one sample, sequenced in a study of T cell changes during pregnancy in multiple sclerosis. Assay used: immunoSEQ multiplex PCR; TCRdb lists only in-frame clones, some missing. The profile covers approximately 37,000 clones, with 93% appearing a single time and roughly 0.6% taken by the ten largest. Sample: CD4+ T cells from peripheral blood mononuclear cells, taken in the third trimester of pregnancy. Receptor source: a female donor with multiple sclerosis, enrolled in a pregnancy study. CDR3s include the opening cysteine and the closing phenylalanine or tryptophan. Fields, in order: CDR3 protein, CDR3 DNA, J gene, clone size, V gene, D gene. D genes are given only for firm matches. Clone size is stated in some rows and not others, as once, few, many or a class when expanded.

CASSVRGTSGYEQYF	TGTGCCAGCAGCGTAAGAGGGACTAGCGGCTACGAGCAGTACTTC	TRBJ2-7	.	TRBV9	TRBD2
CASSPEMGRDEKLFF	TGCGCCAGCAGCCCAGAGATGGGGAGGGATGAAAAACTGTTTTTT	TRBJ1-4	.	TRBV4-3	.
CASSPIQQPEKLFF	TGTGCCAGCTCACCAATACAGCAACCCGAAAAACTGTTTTTT	TRBJ1-4	.	TRBV18	.
CASSLARGRGAKNIQYF	TGTGCCAGCAGCTTAGCCAGGGGGCGAGGGGCCAAAAACATTCAGTACTTC	TRBJ2-4	.	TRBV7-9	TRBD1
CASSQVSAGGFYNSPLHF	TGCGCCAGCAGCCAAGTATCGGCAGGGGGCTTCTATAATTCACCCCTCCACTTT	TRBJ1-6	.	TRBV4-1	TRBD1
CASSSPETQYF	TGTGCCAGCAGTTCTCCGGAGACCCAGTACTTC	TRBJ2-5	.	TRBV7-2	.
CASSMGQGHQPQHF	TGTGCCAGTAGTATGGGGCAGGGGCATCAGCCCCAGCATTTT	TRBJ1-5	.	TRBV19	.
CASSIDPVSYEQYF	TGTGCCAGTAGTATAGATCCAGTCTCCTACGAGCAGTACTTC	TRBJ2-7	.	TRBV19	.
CASSPAGGGFHEQYF	TGTGCCAGCAGCCCGGCAGGAGGTGGGTTCCACGAGCAGTACTTC	TRBJ2-7	.	TRBV7-2	.
CASSSPEGGANEKLFF	TGTGCCAGCAGCTCTCCGGAGGGGGGGGCGAATGAAAAACTGTTTTTT	TRBJ1-4	.	TRBV5-4	.
CASSLSPSYYEQYF	TGTGCCAGCAGCTTATCGCCTAGCTACTACGAGCAGTACTTC	TRBJ2-7	.	TRBV7-8	.
CASSLSAGGSYEQYF	TGTGCCAGCAGCTTATCAGCAGGGGGCTCCTACGAGCAGTACTTC	TRBJ2-7	.	TRBV7-9	TRBD1
CASSLGQGSWETQYF	TGTGCCAGCAGTTTGGGACAGGGGAGTTGGGAGACCCAGTACTTC	TRBJ2-5	.	TRBV25-1	TRBD1
CASSWGLSLQGHGYTF	TGTGCCAGCAGCTGGGGTCTGTCCCTACAGGGTCATGGCTACACCTTC	TRBJ1-2	.	TRBV5-4	.
CASSLRDRGHQPQHF	TGTGCCAGCAGCTTAAGGGACAGGGGGCATCAGCCCCAGCATTTT	TRBJ1-5	once	TRBV7-8	TRBD1
CASSLAWANTEAFF	TGTGCCAGCAGCCTCGCGTGGGCGAACACTGAAGCTTTCTTT	TRBJ1-1	.	TRBV7-9	.
CASRDRVNYGYTF	TGTGCCAGCAGGGACAGGGTTAACTATGGCTACACCTTC	TRBJ1-2	.	TRBV6-5	TRBD1
CASRTGTGLGNQPQHF	TGTGCCAGCAGGACCGGGACAGGGTTAGGCAATCAGCCCCAGCATTTT	TRBJ1-5	.	TRBV27	TRBD1
CASSLVPSDRGSTDTQYF	TGTGCCAGCAGCTTAGTTCCTAGTGACAGGGGGTCCACAGATACGCAGTATTTT	TRBJ2-3	.	TRBV7-8	TRBD1
CASTGGSRGDTQYF	TGTGCCAGTACCGGGGGAAGTCGGGGAGATACGCAGTATTTT	TRBJ2-3	.	TRBV5-4	.
CASSPPGVIYGYTF	TGTGCCAGCAGCCCCCCAGGGGTTATCTATGGCTACACCTTC	TRBJ1-2	.	TRBV14	.
CASSIPSPLTGESYSPLHF	TGTGCCAGTAGTATCCCTTCTCCACTGACAGGGGAGAGTTATTCACCCCTCCACTTT	TRBJ1-6	.	TRBV19	TRBD1
CASSPGRGSSYEQYF	TGTGCCAGCTCACCCGGGAGGGGGAGCTCCTACGAGCAGTACTTC	TRBJ2-7	.	TRBV18	TRBD2
CSVEGLAGDEQFF	TGCAGCGTTGAAGGACTAGCGGGAGATGAGCAGTTCTTC	TRBJ2-1	.	TRBV29-1	TRBD2
CASSLISGRSSYNEQFF	TGTGCCAGCAGTTTAATAAGCGGGAGGTCCTCCTACAATGAGCAGTTCTTC	TRBJ2-1	.	TRBV27	TRBD2
CASRLGTTGANVLTF	TGTGCCAGTAGGCTTGGGACAACAGGGGCCAACGTCCTGACTTTC	TRBJ2-6	.	TRBV19	.
CASTGVAGSTGELFF	TGCGCCAGCACGGGGGTAGCGGGTTCGACCGGGGAGCTGTTTTTT	TRBJ2-2	.	TRBV5-1	TRBD2
CASSLSGQVTGELFF	TGCGCCAGCAGCTTGTCCGGACAGGTCACCGGGGAGCTGTTTTTT	TRBJ2-2	.	TRBV5-1	TRBD1
CAWIPGQVGEFTEAFF	TGTGCCTGGATTCCGGGACAGGTGGGAGAGTTCACTGAAGCTTTCTTT	TRBJ1-1	.	TRBV30	TRBD1
CASSPWTGGFSGANVLTF	TGTGCCAGCAGTCCCTGGACAGGGGGGTTCTCTGGGGCCAACGTCCTGACTTTC	TRBJ2-6	.	TRBV28	TRBD1
CASSPPGTMEQYF	TGTGCCAGCAGTCCACCCGGGACAATGGAGCAGTACTTC	TRBJ2-7	.	TRBV7-6	.
CASSIGQGSIYEQYF	TGTGCCAGTAGTATAGGACAGGGGAGTATCTACGAGCAGTACTTC	TRBJ2-7	.	TRBV19	TRBD1
CASSLTSGIMTDTQYF	TGTGCCAGCAGCTTAACTAGCGGGATTATGACAGATACGCAGTATTTT	TRBJ2-3	.	TRBV7-3	TRBD2
CAHLDLPSGTVTDQPQHF	TGTGCCCATCTGGACCTACCCTCCGGGACAGTTACGGATCAGCCCCAGCATTTT	TRBJ1-5	.	TRBV30	TRBD1
CASSWTGDSVYGYTF	TGTGCCAGCAGTTGGACAGGGGATTCAGTATATGGCTACACCTTC	TRBJ1-2	once	TRBV2	TRBD1
CATSGTGLNNEQFF	TGTGCCACCTCCGGGACAGGGTTAAACAATGAGCAGTTCTTC	TRBJ2-1	.	TRBV7-3	TRBD1
CASSLAGQGAYNEQFF	TGTGCCAGCAGCTTAGCGGGACAGGGGGCCTACAATGAGCAGTTCTTC	TRBJ2-1	.	TRBV7-6	TRBD1